The 30 T cell receptor beta chains reported below all come from one sample, sequenced in a study of shared clonotypes between healthy human individuals (dated by TCRdb to about 2020). Receptor libraries were prepared by the immunoSEQ multiplex PCR assay. The table comes from immuneACCESS by way of TCRdb, which keeps in-frame sequences with V and J called. Part of the clones is missing from these tables; in studies checked, under half for an unresolved V gene and the rest for unknown reasons. This sample lists about 1.5 million clones; around 98% were detected once. The ten top clones hold roughly 0.45% of the sample. The source material was naive CD4+ T cells sorted from blood. The cell subset or site label on this specimen signifies: CD45RA+ positively selected. These receptors came from a man between 25 and 39 years old in good health.

The chain couples TRBV5-1 to TRBJ2-2, with D uncertain. Trimming stripped 4 bases from V and 3 bases from J, with 16 bases between. CDR3 size: 16 residues. The germline gives CDR1 SGHRS, CDR2 YFSETQ. CDR3 amino acids: CASSPPDKSYTGELFF. In DNA form, the CDR3 reads TGCGCCAGCAGCCCACCAGACAAATCGTACACCGGGGAGCTGTTTTTT.

The gene calls are TRBV7-7 and TRBJ2-5, with D possibly TRBD1 on 7 matching bases. Germline V CDR1 and CDR2: SSHAT, FNYEAQ (reference sequence). Trimming cost V 6 bases and J 5 bases, with 19 bases left between them. CDR3 length: 15 residues. Here the CDR3 DNA reads TGTGCCAGCAGAGATGGACCAGGGGGAGGTGAGACCCAGTACTTC. It is translated as CASRDGPGGGETQYF.

This chain links TRBV5-6 with TRBJ2-3; 9 bases map to TRBD2. CDR1 is SGHDT and CDR2 is YYEEEE in the germline V gene. The CDR3 spans 15 residues. Losses at the gene ends were 4 bases for V and 6 bases for J; bases not matched to a gene: 9. CDR3 bases: TGTGCCAGCAGCCCGGGGGGTAGCGGGAGTGATACGCAGTATTTT. Protein: CASSPGGSGSDTQYF.

The rearrangement joins TRBV2 to TRBJ1-5, with TRBD1 identical over 7 bases. This CDR3 contains 13 residues. The germline gives CDR1 SNHLY, CDR2 FYNNEI. V lost 8 bases to trimming and J lost 4 bases; unmatched junction nucleotides: 5. CDR3 region: CASVTGTNQPQHF. CDR3 DNA: TGTGCCAGCGTGACAGGGACGAATCAGCCCCAGCATTTT.

The chain recombines TRBV28 with TRBJ1-1; weak D call: TRBD1 (6 bases). Trimming cost V 2 bases and J 5 bases, with 15 bases left between them. This CDR3 spans 15 amino acids. CDR1 and CDR2 (germline): MDHEN, SYDVKM. The CDR3 loop is CASSLITAGTTEAFF. Here the CDR3 DNA reads TGTGCCAGCAGTTTAATTACCGCAGGGACAACTGAAGCTTTCTTT.

The rearrangement joins TRBV7-2 to TRBJ2-7, with 11 bases lining up with TRBD2. This CDR3 spans 15 amino acids. The germline V gene encodes CDR1 SGHTA and CDR2 FQGNSA. V lost 5 bases, J lost 4 bases, and 7 bases stayed unmatched. As DNA, the CDR3 is TGTGCCAGCAGCCGAACTAGCGGGAGACAGTACGAGCAGTACTTC. Translated: CASSRTSGRQYEQYF. Full variable domain (outside the CDR3, taken from reference TRBV7-2 and TRBJ2-7): GAGVSQSPSNKVTEKGKDVELRCDPISGHTALYWYRQSLGQGLEFLIYFQGNSAPDKSGLPSDRFSAERTGGSVSTLTIQRTQQEDSAVYLCASSRTSGRQYEQYFGPGTRLTVT.

The chain uses TRBV6-5 and TRBJ1-4, with D maybe TRBD1 (5 bases). CDR3 length: 14 amino acids. The V end was cut by 5 bases, the J end by 5 bases, with 12 bases between. Germline CDR1 MNHEY, CDR2 SVGAGI. CDR3 loop: CASSPQAPNEKLFF. CDR3 bases: TGTGCCAGCAGTCCACAGGCCCCAAATGAAAAACTGTTTTTT.

The chain uses TRBV29-1 and TRBJ2-3, with 9 bases fitting TRBD2. Looked up from germline, CDR1 is SQVTM and CDR2 is ANQGSEA. Trimming cost V 4 bases and J 3 bases; bases outside gene matches: 11. This CDR3 has 16 amino acids. The CDR3 loop is CSVVGISGRETDTQYF. CDR3 nucleotide sequence: TGCAGCGTTGTGGGAATTAGCGGGAGAGAGACAGATACGCAGTATTTT.

The chain employs TRBV15 and TRBJ2-3, with no clear D. Per germline, CDR1 LNHNV and CDR2 YYDKDF (reference sequence). V was cut by 2 bases and J by 4 bases, with 10 bases left in between. There are 14 residues in the CDR3. The CDR3 here is CATSRLEKADTQYF. The CDR3 DNA follows: TGTGCCACCAGCAGACTGGAGAAGGCAGATACGCAGTATTTT.

This clone has just a few counts. The genes are TRBV7-9 and TRBJ1-3, with no clear D. The V and J ends lost 0 bases and 0 bases respectively, with 3 bases between them. The CDR3 totals 14 residues. The germline gives CDR1 SEHNR, CDR2 FQNEAQ (reference sequence). DNA of the CDR3: TGTGCCAGCAGCTTAGCCAGCTCTGGAAACACCATATATTTT. It codes for CASSLASSGNTIYF.

V gene TRBV5-5 combines with J gene TRBJ2-7, with 9 positions matching TRBD1. The CDR3 contains 15 residues. V was clipped by 3 bases and J by 3 bases; unmatched bases: 7. CDR1 SGHKS and CDR2 YYEKEE come from the germline V gene (reference sequence). The CDR3 is CASSSLGTGFYEQYF. As DNA, the CDR3 is TGTGCCAGCAGCTCGCTGGGGACAGGGTTCTACGAGCAGTACTTC. Filled out from reference TRBV5-5 and TRBJ2-7, the complete variable domain reads DAGVTQSPTHLIKTRGQQVTLRCSPISGHKSVSWYQQVLGQGPQFIFQYYEKEERGRGNFPDRFSARQFPNYSSELNVNALLLGDSALYLCASSSLGTGFYEQYFGPGTRLTVT.

The V call is TRBV28, the J call TRBJ1-2; tentative D call: TRBD1 (6 bases). V gave up 5 bases and J gave up 0 bases, with 13 bases separating them. The CDR3 has 15 amino acids. CDR1 and CDR2 (germline): MDHEN, SYDVKM. The CDR3 DNA sequence: TGTGCCAGCAGTCCCGGGACACCTACTAACTATGGCTACACCTTC. Amino acids: CASSPGTPTNYGYTF.

The chain combines TRBV5-5 with TRBJ2-7, with TRBD1 matching 11 bases. The CDR3 sequence is 15 residues long. With 4 bases clipped from V and 7 bases from J, the junction kept 10 bases outside the gene matches. CDR1 and CDR2 from the germline V gene are SGHKS and YYEKEE (reference sequence). CDR3 DNA sequence: TGTGCCAGCAGCCCCCGCGGGACAGGGGGAGGTGAGCAGTACTTC. It encodes CASSPRGTGGGEQYF.

The J gene is TRBJ2-1, the V gene TRBV7-2, with 12 bases matching TRBD2. The V segment lost 5 bases and the J segment 5 bases; nucleotides outside the gene matches: 10. The CDR3 sequence is 17 residues long. The germline CDR1 and CDR2 sequences are SGHTA and FQGNSA. CDR3 sequence: CASSPKETSGRDNEQFF. Written as DNA, the CDR3 is TGTGCCAGCAGCCCGAAAGAGACTAGCGGGAGAGACAATGAGCAGTTCTTC.

The sample holds one count of this clone. J is TRBJ2-1 and V is TRBV5-4, with D tentatively TRBD2 (6 bases). In germline, CDR1 is SGHNT, CDR2 YYREEE (reference sequence). The CDR3 is made up of 13 amino acids. Deletions cut 2 bases from V and 7 bases from J, with 10 bases between. CDR3 in amino acids: CASSFAAGNEQFF. The CDR3 DNA is TGTGCCAGCAGCTTCGCGGCGGGGAATGAGCAGTTCTTC.

Here the CDR3 reads CASRIRQESYEQYF. The CDR3 DNA reads TGTGCCAGCAGAATCCGACAGGAATCCTACGAGCAGTACTTC. This chain joins TRBV7-2 and TRBJ2-7, with a weak D call TRBD1 (6 bases). The CDR3 contains 14 residues. Deletions cut 6 bases from V and 1 base from J, with 13 bases between. From germline, CDR1 is SGHTA and CDR2 FQGNSA. The whole variable domain, remainder taken from reference TRBV7-2 and TRBJ2-7, is GAGVSQSPSNKVTEKGKDVELRCDPISGHTALYWYRQSLGQGLEFLIYFQGNSAPDKSGLPSDRFSAERTGGSVSTLTIQRTQQEDSAVYLCASRIRQESYEQYFGPGTRLTVT.

The genes are TRBV11-2 and TRBJ1-5, with D hard to call. The CDR3 extends over 12 amino acids. Trimming pared 1 base from V and 7 bases from J, leaving 5 bases between. Germline V gene lookup returns CDR1 SGHAT and CDR2 FQNNGV. This chain's CDR3 is CASSLVGQPQHF. The DNA for the CDR3 is TGTGCCAGCAGCTTAGTGGGCCAGCCCCAGCATTTT.

The chain has TRBV9 and TRBJ2-7; 9 bases fit TRBD1. The germline gives CDR1 SGDLS, CDR2 YYNGEE. This CDR3 is 15 amino acids long. The V and J ends lost 4 bases and 2 bases, in that order; junction bases with no gene match: 7. CDR3: CASSPTGTGPYEQYF. The CDR3 DNA sequence: TGTGCCAGCAGCCCTACCGGGACAGGGCCCTACGAGCAGTACTTC. Combining the CDR3 with reference TRBV9 and TRBJ2-7 gives the whole variable domain DSGVTQTPKHLITATGQRVTLRCSPRSGDLSVYWYQQSLDQGLQFLIQYYNGEERAKGNILERFSAQQFPDLHSELNLSSLELGDSALYFCASSPTGTGPYEQYFGPGTRLTVT.

The chain has TRBV7-9 and TRBJ2-1; 9 bases line up with TRBD2. Germline V CDR1 and CDR2: SEHNR, FQNEAQ (reference sequence). The CDR3 runs to 15 residues. After removal of 6 bases from V and 2 bases from J, the junction contained 5 bases not matched to a gene. CDR3 DNA sequence: TGTGCCAGCAGAAGTAGCGGGAGCCCCTACAATGAGCAGTTCTTC. Translation gives CASRSSGSPYNEQFF. The full variable domain, in which reference TRBV7-9 and TRBJ2-1 provide the parts outside the CDR3, is DTGVSQNPRHKITKRGQNVTFRCDPISEHNRLYWYRQTLGQGPEFLTYFQNEAQLEKSRLLSDRFSAERPKGSFSTLEIQRTEQGDSAMYLCASRSSGSPYNEQFFGPGTRLTVL.

This clone was found once. V is TRBV5-6 and J is TRBJ1-1, with 7 nucleotides matching TRBD1. The CDR3 covers 15 residues. With 3 bases clipped from V and 0 bases from J, the junction kept 5 bases outside the gene matches. The germline V gene encodes CDR1 SGHDT and CDR2 YYEEEE. CDR3 bases: TGTGCCAGCAGCTCACCAGGGGGTGTGAACACTGAAGCTTTCTTT. It specifies CASSSPGGVNTEAFF.

In DNA, the CDR3 is TGTGCCAGCGGAATAGGGCAGTATTTT. Encoded protein: CASGIGQYF. This sequence joins TRBV28 and TRBJ2-3, with unresolved D. The CDR3 extends over 9 amino acids. Germline-derived CDR1 and CDR2 are MDHEN and SYDVKM. Trimming took 8 bases from V and 11 from J, leaving 8 bases between them.

This clone was seen a single time. The V and J genes are TRBV4-3 and TRBJ2-1, with 9 nucleotides matching TRBD2. Germline V gives CDR1 LGHNA, CDR2 YSLEER. The CDR3 covers 17 residues. V shed 0 bases and J 2 bases; nucleotides not matched to a gene: 5. CDR3 bases: TGCGCCAGCAGCCAAGAAGGTAGCGGGAGCCCCTACAATGAGCAGTTCTTC. Its translation: CASSQEGSGSPYNEQFF.

The chain combines TRBV19 with TRBJ2-7, with a possible D match to TRBD2 (5 bases). Germline V gene data show CDR1 as LNHDA and CDR2 as SQIVND (reference sequence). The CDR3 spans 14 residues. Trimming shortened V by 6 bases and J by 7 bases, and 19 bases separated the two germline ends. Here the CDR3 reads CASSLEPRTGEQYF. Here the CDR3 DNA reads TGTGCCAGTAGCCTTGAGCCTCGGACGGGGGAGCAGTACTTC.

The rearrangement joins TRBV5-4 to TRBJ2-6; TRBD2 is a possible D gene (5 bases). V was cut by 4 bases and J by 2 bases, with 10 bases left in between. The germline V gene has CDR1 SGHNT and CDR2 YYREEE (reference sequence). The CDR3 sequence is 15 residues long. The CDR3 DNA reads TGTGCCAGCAGCGTCCCCGGGGCTGGGGCCAACGTCCTGACTTTC. It yields the protein CASSVPGAGANVLTF. The whole variable domain, remainder taken from reference TRBV5-4 and TRBJ2-6, is ETGVTQSPTHLIKTRGQQVTLRCSSQSGHNTVSWYQQALGQGPQFIFQYYREEENGRGNFPPRFSGLQFPNYSSELNVNALELDDSALYLCASSVPGAGANVLTFGAGSRLTVL.

V gene TRBV5-8 combines with J gene TRBJ1-5; D uncertain. Trimming cost V 0 bases and J 2 bases, with 6 bases left between them. The CDR3 length is 14 residues. CDR1 SGHTS and CDR2 YDEGEE come from the germline V gene. Here the CDR3 reads CASSLGGGNQPQHF. Written as DNA, the CDR3 is TGTGCCAGCAGCTTGGGGGGTGGCAATCAGCCCCAGCATTTT.

The chain joins TRBV6-1 to TRBJ2-7; D ambiguous. Germline values: CDR1 MNHNS, CDR2 SASEGT. The CDR3 consists of 13 residues. V dropped 4 bases and J dropped 5 bases, with 12 bases sitting between them. In DNA, the CDR3 is TGTGCCAGCAGTGCCAAACTGCCCAACGAGCAGTACTTC. The encoded protein is CASSAKLPNEQYF.

Regarding this clone: One end of the junction varies from germline; a read error may be responsible. The genes are TRBV28 and TRBJ2-7; 10 bases map to TRBD1. Germline V gene lookup returns CDR1 MDHEN and CDR2 SYDVKM. This CDR3 region has 13 residues. The CDR3 sequence is CASWAASGTGVGF. In nucleotides, the CDR3 is TGTGCCAGCTGGGCCGCCTCCGGGACAGGGGTTGGCTTC. Based on the CDR3 plus reference TRBV28 and TRBJ2-7, the full variable domain is DVKVTQSSRYLVKRTGEKVFLECVQDMDHENMFWYRQDPGLGLRLIYFSYDVKMKEKGDIPEGYSVSREKKERFSLILESASTNQTSMYLCASWAASGTGVGFGPGTRLTVT.

CDR3 bases: TGTGCCAGCAATACACAGGAGTACAATGAGCAGTTCTTC. This encodes CASNTQEYNEQFF. The rearrangement links TRBV25-1 to TRBJ2-1, with D possibly being TRBD1 (5 bases). The ends were cut back, 7 bases at V and 4 bases at J, with 11 bases in the middle. This CDR3 spans 13 amino acids. Germline CDR1 and CDR2: MGHDK and SYGVNS.

J is TRBJ1-2 and V is TRBV28; weak D call: TRBD1 (5 bases). Trimming shortened V by 2 bases and J by 8 bases, and 15 bases separated the two germline ends. This CDR3 is 14 amino acids long. CDR1 and CDR2 from the germline V gene are MDHEN and SYDVKM. CDR3 protein: CASSLEGVFKGYTF. The CDR3 region has the DNA TGTGCCAGCAGTTTAGAAGGGGTTTTCAAAGGCTACACCTTC.

This clone occurred once. CDR3 in amino acids: CASSGDGGRAYNEQFF. The CDR3 DNA reads as TGTGCCAGCAGCGGGGACGGCGGGAGGGCCTACAATGAGCAGTTCTTC. The gene calls are TRBV7-2 and TRBJ2-1; TRBD2 matches at 9 bases. Germline CDR1 is SGHTA and CDR2 is FQGNSA. V lost 5 bases and J lost 2; bases outside the gene matches: 7. The CDR3 extends over 16 amino acids.